A single sample gave rise to the 30 T cell receptor beta chains below, sequenced in a study of cytomegalovirus exposure and HLA in healthy donors. Profiling relied on immunoSEQ multiplex PCR, and the TCRdb table lists in-frame clones only, not all of them. The sample has about 330,000 clones, 75% to 90% seen once. The sequenced material came from PBMCs. These receptors came from a woman aged 18-29 years in good health and CMV-seronegative.

This rearrangement joins TRBV9 to TRBJ1-4, with TRBD1 as a possible D gene (6 bases). This CDR3 has 15 residues. The V gene lost 5 bases and the J gene lost 6 bases, with 17 bases spanning the gap. The V gene's germline CDR1 is SGDLS and CDR2 YYNGEE. Here the CDR3 reads CASSPTGTPHEKLFF. In DNA form, the CDR3 reads TGTGCCAGCAGTCCCACCGGGACACCCCATGAAAAACTGTTTTTT.

This chain connects TRBV9 to TRBJ2-2, with 9 bases that match TRBD2. The V gene end was trimmed by 0 bases and the J gene end by 5 bases; junction bases not matched to a gene: 5. CDR3 length equals 16 residues. Germline-derived CDR1 and CDR2 are SGDLS and YYNGEE. This chain's CDR3 is CASSVGDSGRTGELFF. CDR3 sequence (DNA): TGTGCCAGCAGCGTAGGTGATAGCGGGAGAACCGGGGAGCTGTTTTTT.

The chain recombines TRBV4-2 with TRBJ2-7, with 7 bases aligning to TRBD2. This CDR3 region has 17 residues. The germline V gene has CDR1 LGHNA and CDR2 YNFKEQ. V lost 0 bases to trimming and J lost 6 bases; unmatched junction nucleotides: 14. The CDR3 reads CASSQERGWGRGGEQYF. CDR3 coding DNA: TGTGCCAGCAGCCAAGAGAGAGGTTGGGGGAGGGGAGGCGAGCAGTACTTC.

This chain links TRBV18 with TRBJ2-1; D call uncertain. This CDR3 contains 15 residues. Germline V gene lookup returns CDR1 KGHSH and CDR2 LQKENI. The V and J ends lost 6 bases and 0 bases respectively, with 12 bases between them. CDR3 protein: CASSPTRSSYNEQFF. CDR3 sequence (DNA): TGTGCCAGCTCCCCTACCAGGTCCTCCTACAATGAGCAGTTCTTC.

The genes are TRBV5-4 and TRBJ2-7, with 13 nucleotides matching TRBD2. The CDR3 totals 14 residues. CDR1 is SGHNT, CDR2 YYREEE, per germline (reference sequence). Unmatched junction bases numbered 0, after V lost 0 bases and J lost 6 bases. CDR3 in amino acids: CASSLGTSGSEQYF. The CDR3 nucleotides read TGTGCCAGCAGCTTGGGGACTAGCGGGAGCGAGCAGTACTTC.

V is TRBV27 and J is TRBJ2-1, with D perhaps TRBD2 (5 bases). The CDR3 contains 14 residues. From germline, CDR1 is MNHEY and CDR2 SMNVEV (reference sequence). V lost 3 bases, J lost 6 bases, and 12 bases lay in between. The CDR3 nucleotides are TGTGCCAGCAGTTTGGCCGGGATAGTCAATGAGCAGTTCTTC. Encoded protein: CASSLAGIVNEQFF.

The chain uses TRBV6-5 and TRBJ2-2, with 7 bases lining up with TRBD1. The CDR3 loop spans 15 amino acids. Germline values: CDR1 MNHEY, CDR2 SVGAGI. Unmatched junction bases numbered 5, after V lost 7 bases and J lost 0 bases. CDR3 nucleotides: TGTGCCAGCACCAAAGGGACAGCGAACACCGGGGAGCTGTTTTTT. This encodes CASTKGTANTGELFF.

The chain joins TRBV20-1 to TRBJ2-5; tentative D call: TRBD1 (5 bases). Germline assignment: CDR1 DFQATT and CDR2 SNEGSKA (reference sequence). This CDR3 spans 11 amino acids. Deletions cut 5 bases from V and 1 base from J, with 5 bases between. In DNA, the CDR3 is TGCAGTGCTGGGGCCCAAGAGACCCAGTACTTC. It is translated as CSAGAQETQYF.

This clone occurred a few times. The chain has TRBV10-3 and TRBJ1-2; perhaps TRBD1 as D (6 bases). V lost 4 bases to trimming and J lost 5 bases, with 17 bases between them. Germline CDR1 and CDR2: ENHRY and SYGVKD. CDR3 length: 15 residues. Written as DNA, the CDR3 is TGTGCCATCAGTGTTTTAGGGAACCAGGGGTATGGCTACACCTTC. It encodes CAISVLGNQGYGYTF.

This rearrangement joins TRBV4-2 to TRBJ2-3; 8 bases line up with TRBD1. CDR1 and CDR2 (germline): LGHNA, YNFKEQ. There are 17 residues in the CDR3. V shed 2 bases, J shed 0 bases, and the junction held 7 bases outside the gene matches. DNA of the CDR3: TGTGCCAGCAGCCAATCTTGGACAGGGTCTAGCACAGATACGCAGTATTTT. As protein: CASSQSWTGSSTDTQYF.

This chain links TRBV9 with TRBJ2-2; the D gene is possibly TRBD2 (6 bases). V lost 2 bases and J 0 bases, leaving 8 bases between the germline ends. Germline-derived CDR1 and CDR2 are SGDLS and YYNGEE. The CDR3 has 15 amino acids. The CDR3: CASSVSGSNTGELFF. CDR3 sequence (DNA): TGTGCCAGCAGCGTTAGCGGCTCGAACACCGGGGAGCTGTTTTTT.

There are a few counts of this clone. At one end, the junction sequence differs from germline, possibly due to a read error. The rearrangement links TRBV6-6 to TRBJ2-7; TRBD2 aligns across 12 bases. The CDR3 runs 12 residues. CDR1 is MNHNY and CDR2 is SVGAGI in the germline V gene (reference sequence). The CDR3 DNA follows: TGTGCCAGCAGTTCTAGCGGGAGGGCCGCCGACTTC. Translating it yields CASSSSGRAADF.

The rearrangement joins TRBV4-2 to TRBJ2-7; 9 bases are a match to TRBD2. V gave up 0 bases and J gave up 4 bases; unmatched junction bases: 13. The CDR3 has 18 amino acids. Germline assignment: CDR1 LGHNA and CDR2 YNFKEQ. The CDR3 region has the DNA TGTGCCAGCAGCCAAGAAAGTGGGCGCGGGAGGGCAGCGTACGAGCAGTACTTC. Translated, it gives CASSQESGRGRAAYEQYF.

The V gene is TRBV19, the J gene TRBJ2-7, with TRBD2 identical over 9 bases. Germline CDR1 LNHDA, CDR2 SQIVND (reference sequence). V shed 4 bases, J shed 3 bases, and the junction held 16 bases outside the gene matches. The CDR3 runs 18 residues. The DNA of the CDR3 is TGTGCCAGTAGTACTAGCGGGATAATAGCTACATACGTCTACGAGCAGTACTTC. This encodes CASSTSGIIATYVYEQYF.

This chain joins TRBV6-5 and TRBJ2-7; 9 nucleotides agree with TRBD1. The V and J ends lost 7 bases and 0 bases, in that order; junction bases with no gene match: 7. The CDR3 sequence is 15 residues long. Per the germline V gene, CDR1 is MNHEY and CDR2 is SVGAGI. The CDR3 DNA sequence: TGTGCCAGCAAAACCGGGACAGGGAGCTCCTACGAGCAGTACTTC. This translates into CASKTGTGSSYEQYF.

This clone was seen many times. The rearrangement joins TRBV18 to TRBJ1-4, with D perhaps matching TRBD1 (6 bases). CDR3 length: 20 amino acids. Germline loops: CDR1 KGHSH, CDR2 LQKENI. With 3 bases removed from V and 4 bases from J, the gap between germline ends came to 27 bases. The CDR3: CASSPGGTRPSGGYNEKLFF. The CDR3 nucleotides are TGTGCCAGCTCACCGGGAGGGACAAGGCCATCCGGCGGCTATAATGAAAAACTGTTTTTT.

This clone occurred once. V and J are TRBV13 and TRBJ2-3; 10 positions agree with TRBD2. Per germline, CDR1 PRHDT and CDR2 FYEKMQ (reference sequence). V trimming: 3 bases; J trimming: 3 bases; junction bases outside the gene matches: 9. The length of the CDR3 is 17 residues. The chain's CDR3 is CASSLAGGGLATDTQYF. Here the CDR3 DNA reads TGTGCCAGCAGCTTGGCCGGAGGGGGACTAGCGACAGATACGCAGTATTTT.

The gene calls are TRBV7-9 and TRBJ2-1; the match to TRBD2 covers 9 bases. CDR1 and CDR2 (germline): SEHNR, FQNEAQ (reference sequence). The J segment lost 9 bases and the V segment lost 0 bases, leaving 12 bases of the junction unmatched. The CDR3 has 17 amino acids. This CDR3 is CASSLAGQVREGREQFF. The CDR3 nucleotides read TGTGCCAGCAGCTTAGCCGGGCAGGTGCGGGAGGGCCGTGAGCAGTTCTTC.

The chain joins TRBV5-6 to TRBJ1-5, with D tentatively TRBD1 (6 bases). Germline CDR1 is SGHDT and CDR2 is YYEEEE. V gave up 4 bases and J gave up 2 bases, with 25 bases separating them. This CDR3 region has 19 residues. CDR3: CASSPRARDTSRGNQPQHF. The CDR3 DNA reads TGTGCCAGCAGCCCGCGAGCCCGGGACACCTCGCGGGGCAATCAGCCCCAGCATTTT.

The chain carries TRBV7-2 and TRBJ2-7, with 8 bases that match TRBD1. V gave up 5 bases and J gave up 1 base; unmatched junction bases: 7. This CDR3 is built from 15 residues. Germline values: CDR1 SGHTA, CDR2 FQGNSA. The CDR3 DNA reads as TGTGCCAGCAGCCCTGGACAGGGCGGATCCTACGAGCAGTACTTC. Its translation: CASSPGQGGSYEQYF.

The rearrangement links TRBV27 to TRBJ2-1; 9 bases match TRBD1. The germline CDR1 and CDR2 sequences are MNHEY and SMNVEV (reference sequence). The CDR3 is 15 amino acids. The J segment lost 10 bases and the V segment lost 6 bases, leaving 13 bases of the junction unmatched. The CDR3 spells CASRIVGQGWGEQFF. As DNA, the CDR3 is TGTGCCAGCAGGATAGTGGGACAGGGTTGGGGGGAGCAGTTCTTC.

The V call is TRBV7-2, the J call TRBJ2-7; D remains unclear. The V gene lost 1 base and the J gene lost 0 bases, with 10 bases spanning the gap. The V gene's germline CDR1 is SGHTA and CDR2 FQGNSA. The CDR3 consists of 15 residues. The CDR3 is CASSLGYLSSYEQYF. The CDR3 DNA follows: TGTGCCAGCAGCTTAGGCTACCTAAGCTCCTACGAGCAGTACTTC. Together with reference TRBV7-2 and TRBJ2-7, the CDR3 gives the full variable domain: GAGVSQSPSNKVTEKGKDVELRCDPISGHTALYWYRQSLGQGLEFLIYFQGNSAPDKSGLPSDRFSAERTGGSVSTLTIQRTQQEDSAVYLCASSLGYLSSYEQYFGPGTRLTVT.

The rearrangement joins TRBV5-1 to TRBJ2-3; 12 nucleotides agree with TRBD2. The CDR3 is 17 residues long. The J segment lost 5 bases and the V segment lost 4 bases, leaving 11 bases of the junction unmatched. The germline V gene has CDR1 SGHRS and CDR2 YFSETQ. CDR3 in DNA: TGCGCCAGCAGCCCGGGGACTAGCGGGTCAGTGGGAGATACGCAGTATTTT. Protein product: CASSPGTSGSVGDTQYF. Complete variable domain (other parts from reference TRBV5-1 and TRBJ2-3): KAGVTQTPRYLIKTRGQQVTLSCSPISGHRSVSWYQQTPGQGLQFLFEYFSETQRNKGNFPGRFSGRQFSNSRSEMNVSTLELGDSALYLCASSPGTSGSVGDTQYFGPGTRLTVL.

The J gene is TRBJ1-1, the V gene TRBV13; TRBD1 matches at 8 bases. The CDR3 is 13 amino acids. Germline-derived CDR1 and CDR2 are PRHDT and FYEKMQ (reference sequence). The V gene end was trimmed by 5 bases and the J gene end by 5 bases; junction bases not matched to a gene: 4. CDR3 loop: CASSRDRTTEAFF. The CDR3 nucleotides read TGTGCCAGCAGCCGGGACAGGACGACTGAAGCTTTCTTT. The full variable domain, completed using reference TRBV13 and TRBJ1-1, is AAGVIQSPRHLIKEKRETATLKCYPIPRHDTVYWYQQGPGQDPQFLISFYEKMQSDKGSIPDRFSAQQFSDYHSELNMSSLELGDSALYFCASSRDRTTEAFFGQGTRLTVV.

The V call is TRBV15, the J call TRBJ2-2; 8 positions agree with TRBD1. Germline lookup yields CDR1 LNHNV and CDR2 YYDKDF (reference sequence). The CDR3 sequence is 14 residues long. J lost 1 base, V lost 9 bases, and 4 bases had no gene match. The CDR3: CATNGQGNTGELFF. Written as DNA, the CDR3 is TGTGCCACTAATGGACAGGGGAACACCGGGGAGCTGTTTTTT.

The chain is built from TRBV5-6 and TRBJ2-7; TRBD2 might be the D (6 bases). Trimming pared 7 bases from V and 1 base from J, leaving 15 bases between. The CDR3 is 14 residues long. CDR1 is SGHDT, CDR2 YYEEEE, per germline. Written as DNA, the CDR3 is TGTGCCAGCTCCCCCACGGCGGGGTCCTACGAGCAGTACTTC. It codes for CASSPTAGSYEQYF.

This clone has more than one count but fewer than ten. This CDR3 is CASSLDLTGTSGRAQNNEQFF. The CDR3 region has the DNA TGTGCCAGCAGTTTAGACCTCACCGGGACTAGCGGGAGGGCCCAGAACAATGAGCAGTTCTTC. The chain employs TRBV28 and TRBJ2-1; 16 bases are shared with TRBD2. With 2 bases clipped from V and 5 bases from J, the junction kept 15 bases outside the gene matches. Germline CDR1 MDHEN, CDR2 SYDVKM. The CDR3 has 21 residues.

This clone was found a few times. The chain employs TRBV2 and TRBJ1-5; D is perhaps TRBD1 (5 bases). The CDR3 totals 13 residues. CDR1 SNHLY and CDR2 FYNNEI come from the germline V gene. Trimming removed 3 bases from V and 4 bases from J, with 7 bases in between. The CDR3 DNA sequence: TGTGCCAGCAGTGAGGAGGGGAATCAGCCCCAGCATTTT. Its protein product is CASSEEGNQPQHF.

The chain uses TRBV4-2 and TRBJ2-7, with D tentatively TRBD2 (6 bases). The CDR3 is 14 residues long. CDR1 LGHNA and CDR2 YNFKEQ come from the germline V gene. Trimming removed 0 bases from V and 6 bases from J, with 12 bases in between. The CDR3 DNA reads as TGTGCCAGCAGCCAAGAAACTAGCATTGGCGAGCAGTACTTC. As protein: CASSQETSIGEQYF.

The chain combines TRBV10-3 with TRBJ2-7; D uncertain. The CDR3 loop spans 14 amino acids. V lost 6 bases and J 0 bases, leaving 12 bases between the germline ends. Germline-derived CDR1 and CDR2 are ENHRY and SYGVKD. The CDR3 is CAIRVDKSSYEQYF. The CDR3 DNA follows: TGTGCCATCAGGGTAGACAAGAGCTCCTACGAGCAGTACTTC.